What follows are 17 T cell receptor beta chains derived from one specimen sequenced in a study of blood T cell repertoires in COVID-19. The repertoire was sequenced with immunoSEQ multiplex PCR; TCRdb's copy has only in-frame clones and lacks some. The table records some 210,000 clones, about 89% of them present only once. Sequenced input: peripheral blood. These receptors came from a man in his sixties who had recovered from COVID-19.

This chain joins TRBV7-2 and TRBJ2-1; 15 bases agree with TRBD2. The CDR3 contains 17 residues. J gave up 7 bases and V 5 bases, and 9 bases lay outside the gene matches. Germline CDR1 and CDR2: SGHTA and FQGNSA. The CDR3 loop reads CASSPRGGLAGGNEQFF. CDR3 DNA sequence: TGTGCCAGCAGCCCACGAGGTGGACTAGCGGGAGGGAATGAGCAGTTCTTC.

Only one count was recorded for this clone. This chain uses TRBV6-5 with TRBJ2-7; no reliable D call. The CDR3 spans 13 residues. CDR1 is MNHEY and CDR2 is SVGAGI in the germline V gene. V lost 3 bases and J 1 base, leaving 7 bases between the germline ends. CDR3 region: CASSYQWSYEQYF. In DNA, the CDR3 is TGTGCCAGCAGTTATCAGTGGTCCTACGAGCAGTACTTC.

V is TRBV10-3 and J is TRBJ1-2, with a weak D call TRBD1 (5 bases). V was pared by 6 bases and J by 8 bases, with 10 bases between. The CDR3 sequence is 11 residues long. The germline V gene encodes CDR1 ENHRY and CDR2 SYGVKD. The CDR3 DNA reads as TGTGCCATCAGCGCCCAGGGCGGCTACACCTTC. Translated, it gives CAISAQGGYTF.

The V gene is TRBV27, the J gene TRBJ1-5, with 7 bases identical to TRBD1. Germline CDR1 and CDR2: MNHEY and SMNVEV (reference sequence). The CDR3 is 18 residues long. V dropped 0 bases and J dropped 0; count of bases not matched to a gene: 8. CDR3 amino acids: CASSLSGTAAYSNQPQHF. The CDR3 DNA reads TGTGCCAGCAGTTTATCTGGGACAGCCGCCTATAGCAATCAGCCCCAGCATTTT.

This clone was picked up one time. The V gene is TRBV3-1 (or the pseudogene TRBV3-2), the J gene TRBJ1-4; D ambiguous. Germline V gives CDR1 LGHDT, CDR2 YNNKEL (reference sequence). V was cut by 1 base and J by 7 bases, with 13 bases left in between. The length of the CDR3 is 15 residues. The CDR3: CASSQVGAAGEKLFF. DNA of the CDR3: TGTGCCAGCAGCCAAGTGGGTGCGGCGGGTGAAAAACTGTTTTTT.

CDR3 in DNA: TGTGCCAGCAGCTTAGGAGGTATAGGATACAATGAGCAGTTCTTC. Its translation is CASSLGGIGYNEQFF. The chain joins TRBV11-3 to TRBJ2-1, with D hard to call. Per the germline V gene, CDR1 is SGHNT and CDR2 is YENEEA. The CDR3 is 15 residues long. V lost 1 base and J 4 bases, leaving 11 bases between the germline ends.

This chain connects TRBV19 to TRBJ2-6; maybe TRBD1 (6 bases). Trimming pared 5 bases from V and 1 base from J, leaving 15 bases between. CDR1 LNHDA and CDR2 SQIVND come from the germline V gene (reference sequence). CDR3 size: 17 residues. CDR3 loop: CASSPGQPRSGANVLTF. The CDR3 region has the DNA TGTGCCAGTAGTCCGGGACAACCGAGATCTGGGGCCAACGTCCTGACTTTC.

The gene calls are TRBV19 and TRBJ1-1; 8 positions agree with TRBD1. V was pared by 2 bases and J by 6 bases, with 2 bases of the junction left unmatched. Germline loops: CDR1 LNHDA, CDR2 SQIVND (reference sequence). CDR3 length equals 13 residues. CDR3 sequence reads: CASSISGGAEAFF. Written as DNA, the CDR3 is TGTGCCAGTAGTATATCAGGGGGCGCTGAAGCTTTCTTT.

This clone has a handful of counts. The V gene is TRBV5-5, the J gene TRBJ2-1, with TRBD2 matching 9 bases. V dropped 4 bases and J dropped 1; count of bases not matched to a gene: 6. This CDR3 region has 16 residues. The germline V gene encodes CDR1 SGHKS and CDR2 YYEKEE (reference sequence). CDR3 coding DNA: TGTGCCAGCAGCACCCGGACTAGCGTTTCCTACAATGAGCAGTTCTTC. Encoded protein: CASSTRTSVSYNEQFF.

The chain joins TRBV7-9 to TRBJ2-6; D is uncertain. Germline V gene sequence: CDR1 SEHNR, CDR2 FQNEAQ (reference sequence). V gave up 10 bases and J gave up 4 bases, with 11 bases separating them. CDR3 length: 13 residues. The CDR3 DNA reads TGTGCCACAGAACATACGGGGGCCAACGTCCTGACTTTC. It specifies CATEHTGANVLTF.

This clone was detected once. The rearrangement uses TRBV7-2 and TRBJ1-1; D not resolved. This CDR3 has 13 amino acids. Germline V gene lookup returns CDR1 SGHTA and CDR2 FQGNSA. CDR3 in amino acids: CADSNGEVAEAFF. DNA for the CDR3: TGTGCAGACTCTAACGGGGAAGTAGCTGAAGCTTTCTTT.

This clone was counted once. The V call is TRBV3-1 (or the pseudogene TRBV3-2), the J call TRBJ1-2; D might be TRBD1 (5 bases). Germline lookup yields CDR1 LGHDT and CDR2 YNNKEL (reference sequence). Trimming left V 5 bases short and J 4 bases short, with 11 bases between. CDR3 length equals 13 residues. The CDR3 loop is CASSAGGAYGYTF. In DNA form, the CDR3 reads TGTGCCAGCAGCGCCGGCGGGGCCTATGGCTACACCTTC.

This chain connects TRBV6-2 or TRBV6-3 to TRBJ1-2, with a possible D match to TRBD1 (6 bases). CDR1 and CDR2 (germline): MNHEY, SVGEGT. There are 12 residues in the CDR3. Trimming shortened V by 6 bases and J by 8 bases, and 13 bases separated the two germline ends. CDR3 nucleotide sequence: TGTGCCAGCAGCCCAGGGGCGCGGGGCTACACCTTC. The encoded protein is CASSPGARGYTF.

The chain couples TRBV7-9 to TRBJ2-1; D might be TRBD2 (5 bases). The V end lost 2 bases, the J end lost 10 bases, and 12 bases lay between the germline ends. CDR1 is SEHNR, CDR2 FQNEAQ, per germline (reference sequence). There are 13 residues in the CDR3. CDR3: CASSLRPGLEQFF. The CDR3, as DNA: TGTGCCAGCAGCTTAAGGCCGGGGTTGGAGCAGTTCTTC.

The table lists this clone with a count of one. The CDR3 nucleotides read TGTGCCAGCAGCTTAGGAGCGGGATCGTATGAATTCCGGTACTTC. The encoded protein is CASSLGAGSYEFRYF. The J gene is TRBJ2-4, the V gene TRBV7-2; TRBD2 matches at 7 bases. V dropped 1 base and J dropped 15; count of bases not matched to a gene: 15. The CDR3 is made up of 15 amino acids. CDR1 is SGHTA, CDR2 FQGNSA, per germline.

The CDR3 sequence is CASSSSGGASNEQFF. The DNA for the CDR3 is TGTGCCAGCAGCTCTAGCGGGGGGGCATCCAATGAGCAGTTCTTC. The chain has TRBV7-9 and TRBJ2-1; 12 bases match TRBD2. This CDR3 spans 15 amino acids. CDR1 is SEHNR, CDR2 FQNEAQ, per germline (reference sequence). Germline trimming cut 4 bases from V and 6 bases from J; bases unmatched to any gene: 4. The entire variable domain, with the rest obtained from reference TRBV7-9 and TRBJ2-1, is as follows: DTGVSQNPRHKITKRGQNVTFRCDPISEHNRLYWYRQTLGQGPEFLTYFQNEAQLEKSRLLSDRFSAERPKGSFSTLEIQRTEQGDSAMYLCASSSSGGASNEQFFGPGTRLTVL.

The chain combines TRBV7-9 with TRBJ2-5, with a weak D call TRBD1 (5 bases). V lost 4 bases to trimming and J lost 0 bases, with 15 bases between them. Germline CDR1 SEHNR, CDR2 FQNEAQ (reference sequence). The CDR3 has 16 residues. The CDR3 DNA reads TGTGCCAGCAGCTCCCAGGGTGTAATGGACCAAGAGACCCAGTACTTC. It codes for CASSSQGVMDQETQYF.